The entry below describes one TCR beta chain. The CDR3 runs to 15 residues. Germline values: CDR1 SGHRS, CDR2 YFSETQ. The ends lost 2 bases at V and 2 bases at J; junction bases unmatched: 5. TCRdb keeps only in-frame clones here, not all; method: immunoSEQ multiplex PCR. The sample lists some 100,000 clones; approximately 81% were seen once. The record originates from a study of control samples from healthy donors and cancer patients. Sequencing was done on a sample of blood. This receptor was obtained from a woman under 40 in good health. V usage is TRBV5-1 and J usage is TRBJ2-3, with 7 bases identical to TRBD1. The CDR3, as DNA: TGCGCCAGCAGCTTACCGGGACAGTTCACAGATACGCAGTATTTT. Encoded protein: CASSLPGQFTDTQYF. Full variable domain (missing parts from reference TRBV5-1 and TRBJ2-3): KAGVTQTPRYLIKTRGQQVTLSCSPISGHRSVSWYQQTPGQGLQFLFEYFSETQRNKGNFPGRFSGRQFSNSRSEMNVSTLELGDSALYLCASSLPGQFTDTQYFGPGTRLTVL.